This T cell receptor (beta chain) was retrieved from a study of blood T cell repertoires in COVID-19. Study information: Some COVID-19 samples were acute and others convalescent; all came from the United States, Italy and Spain. T cells, B-cell-depleted T cells, or PBMCs supplied cDNA or gDNA.

Per the original methods: The authors estimated nucleated cell counts from reference gene primer amplification. Produced via immunoSEQ multiplex PCR; TCRdb's table is partial and in-frame only. V and J calls and clone size are those listed in that table; D and trimming were worked out from the DNA. Among some 150,000 clones, about 87% were seen once, and the ten largest hold over 3.5%. Germline V CDR1 and CDR2: SGHRS, YFSETQ. The CDR3 loop spans 15 amino acids. Trimming left V 7 bases short and J 2 bases short, with 15 bases between. The sample holds one count of this clone. The identical CDR3 is also encoded by other nucleotide sequences in the sample.

The specimen sequenced was peripheral blood. This receptor was identified in a man aged 18 to 35 with active or convalescent COVID-19. V usage is TRBV5-1 and J usage is TRBJ2-2; tentative D call: TRBD2 (5 bases). The CDR3 is CASSERSGNTGELFF. In nucleotides, the CDR3 is TGCGCCAGCTCGGAGCGCAGCGGTAACACCGGGGAGCTGTTTTTT.